One sample yielded the 13 T cell receptor beta chains listed below, sequenced in a study of cytomegalovirus exposure and HLA in healthy donors. PCR involved 60 Vbeta and 13 Jbeta primers. Libraries were prepared by immunoSEQ multiplex PCR; TCRdb keeps only in-frame clonotypes and omits some of them. The data contain under 200,000 clones, roughly 80% of them singletons. Input material: PBMCs. Source of these receptors: a woman in her 30s in good health and CMV-seronegative.

The chain combines TRBV7-9 with TRBJ2-7; D not resolved. Germline V gene data show CDR1 as SEHNR and CDR2 as FQNEAQ (reference sequence). The CDR3 has 13 residues. Deletions cut 5 bases from V and 1 base from J, with 9 bases between. CDR3 sequence reads: CASSRQSSYEQYF. As DNA, the CDR3 is TGTGCCAGCAGCCGACAAAGTTCCTACGAGCAGTACTTC.

The chain is built from TRBV27 and TRBJ2-3, with 7 nucleotides matching TRBD2. Germline values: CDR1 MNHEY, CDR2 SMNVEV (reference sequence). V shed 4 bases, J shed 1 base, and the junction held 5 bases outside the gene matches. The CDR3 covers 15 residues. CDR3 in amino acids: CASSSALAGTDTQYF. The CDR3 DNA reads TGTGCCAGCAGTTCAGCTCTAGCGGGCACAGATACGCAGTATTTT.

This clone came up once. The V and J genes are TRBV5-4 and TRBJ1-2, with 8 bases identical to TRBD1. The V segment lost 4 bases and the J segment 4 bases; nucleotides outside the gene matches: 3. Germline V gene data show CDR1 as SGHNT and CDR2 as YYREEE (reference sequence). The CDR3 loop spans 13 amino acids. This CDR3 reads CASSLGTGYGYTF. DNA of the CDR3: TGTGCCAGCAGCCTCGGGACAGGCTATGGCTACACCTTC.

This clone turned up a few times. At the DNA level, this CDR3 is encoded by other sequences in the same sample as well. J is TRBJ2-5 and V is TRBV5-4; D is unresolved. Germline V gene data show CDR1 as SGHNT and CDR2 as YYREEE (reference sequence). The CDR3 sequence is 14 residues long. Deletions cut 2 bases from V and 4 bases from J, with 12 bases between. DNA of the CDR3: TGTGCCAGCAGCTTAGAGTCCTCCGGAGAGACCCAGTACTTC. It yields the protein CASSLESSGETQYF. The whole variable domain, remainder taken from reference TRBV5-4 and TRBJ2-5, is ETGVTQSPTHLIKTRGQQVTLRCSSQSGHNTVSWYQQALGQGPQFIFQYYREEENGRGNFPPRFSGLQFPNYSSELNVNALELDDSALYLCASSLESSGETQYFGPGTRLLVL.

This clone is a singleton in its sample. The rearrangement joins TRBV5-1 to TRBJ1-1; 7 nucleotides agree with TRBD1. The CDR3 covers 15 residues. The trim removed 5 bases at V and 6 bases at J, leaving 13 bases unmatched. Germline V gene lookup returns CDR1 SGHRS and CDR2 YFSETQ. The CDR3 reads CASSRLPDRASEAFF. In DNA form, the CDR3 reads TGCGCCAGCAGTCGTTTACCAGACAGGGCCTCTGAAGCTTTCTTT.

The chain couples TRBV5-1 to TRBJ2-3; tentative D call: TRBD1 (5 bases). The V end lost 1 base, the J end lost 3 bases, and 6 bases lay between the germline ends. CDR3 size: 13 residues. Germline lookup yields CDR1 SGHRS and CDR2 YFSETQ. The CDR3 protein is CASSLQGTDTQYF. DNA of the CDR3: TGCGCCAGCAGCTTGCAGGGAACAGATACGCAGTATTTT.

The V gene is TRBV27, the J gene TRBJ2-1, with 11 nucleotides matching TRBD1. The V gene's germline CDR1 is MNHEY and CDR2 SMNVEV (reference sequence). The V segment lost 1 base and the J segment 10 bases; nucleotides outside the gene matches: 9. The CDR3 sequence is 16 residues long. The CDR3 bases are TGTGCCAGCAGTTTATGGACAGGGGGCAACGAGGGAGAGCAGTTCTTC. Protein sequence: CASSLWTGGNEGEQFF.

This clone has just one count. V usage is TRBV19 and J usage is TRBJ2-1; the match to TRBD1 covers 9 bases. The germline V gene encodes CDR1 LNHDA and CDR2 SQIVND (reference sequence). Trimming at V came to 2 bases and at J to 4 bases, leaving 6 bases not matched to a gene. This CDR3 region has 16 residues. CDR3 protein: CASSITGQGIYNEQFF. As DNA, the CDR3 is TGTGCCAGTAGTATAACGGGACAGGGAATTTACAATGAGCAGTTCTTC.

The V call is TRBV29-1, the J call TRBJ2-1; D possibly corresponds to TRBD2 (6 bases). This CDR3 spans 12 amino acids. The germline gives CDR1 SQVTM, CDR2 ANQGSEA. V was pared by 7 bases and J by 6 bases, with 13 bases between. The CDR3 reads CSAGGGGNEQFF. The CDR3 DNA reads as TGCAGCGCTGGGGGAGGAGGCAATGAGCAGTTCTTC.

The chain carries TRBV7-7 and TRBJ2-7; D gene unclear. The CDR3 has 13 amino acids. Trimming took 5 bases from V and 1 from J, leaving 9 bases between them. Germline V gives CDR1 SSHAT, CDR2 FNYEAQ (reference sequence). CDR3 amino acids: CASSPLPSYEQYF. CDR3 nucleotides: TGTGCCAGCAGCCCCCTACCTTCCTACGAGCAGTACTTC.

The chain couples TRBV9 to TRBJ2-2; D is ambiguous. The CDR3 has 14 amino acids. The germline gives CDR1 SGDLS, CDR2 YYNGEE. Trimming took 0 bases from V and 1 from J, leaving 4 bases between them. CDR3 coding DNA: TGTGCCAGCAGCGTAGTAATGAACACCGGGGAGCTGTTTTTT. Amino acid sequence: CASSVVMNTGELFF.

This chain joins TRBV14 and TRBJ2-7; D remains unclear. Germline lookup yields CDR1 SGHDN and CDR2 FVKESK. V lost 6 bases and J 1 base, leaving 10 bases between the germline ends. The CDR3 covers 13 residues. For the CDR3, the DNA is TGTGCCAGCAGTCGCCAGGAATCCTACGAGCAGTACTTC. This translates into CASSRQESYEQYF.

The chain combines TRBV5-4 with TRBJ2-1, with 10 bases fitting TRBD2. J was trimmed by 13 bases and V by 1 base; bases with no gene match: 8. The germline V gene has CDR1 SGHNT and CDR2 YYREEE (reference sequence). This CDR3 contains 14 residues. The CDR3 DNA follows: TGTGCCAGCAGCTTGAGTGCTAGCGGGGGTTTCCAGTTCTTC. This encodes CASSLSASGGFQFF.